The T cell receptor (beta chain) under discussion was sequenced for a study of monozygotic twins with inflammatory bowel disease. TCRdb derives one entry per CDR3 protein from the 5' RACE reads, leaving out DNA. The specimen's table records more than 350,000 distinct CDR3 sequences. There are 12 residues in the CDR3. Sequences were obtained from blood. The sequence derives from a human donor with ulcerative colitis or Crohn's disease, or a healthy co-twin of an affected twin (not recorded which). The rearrangement joins TRBV12-3 or TRBV12-4 to TRBJ2-7. The CDR3 loop reads CASSLGPNEQYF.